This T cell receptor (beta chain) was sequenced during a study of shared clonotypes between healthy human individuals. Points from the study as a whole: The sole specimen, blood, was sampled, and tissue repertoires likely differ.

Terminally differentiated effector memory CD45RA+ cells were excluded from the naive CD8 cells, which were CD45RO-negative and positively selected for CCR7. Sequenced by immunoSEQ multiplex PCR; TCRdb stores in-frame clones only, minus some. The table includes 750,000 to 1,000,000 clones, nearly 95% detected once. This CDR3 is built from 16 residues. V lost 6 bases, J lost 4 bases, and 7 bases stayed unmatched. Germline V gene data show CDR1 as MDHEN and CDR2 as SYDVKM. In the case of this clone: The antigen is unknown.

V gene TRBV28 combines with J gene TRBJ2-5, with 14 bases matching TRBD2. The sequenced sample was naive CD8+ T cells sorted from blood. This clonotype was sampled from a young man in good health. DNA of the CDR3: TGTGCCAGCAGCCTTTTTGGGACTAGCGGGAGAGAGACCCAGTACTTC. Residues: CASSLFGTSGRETQYF.